This is a list of T cell receptor beta chains from one sample in a study of T-cell reconstitution after alpha-beta-depleted transplantation in children. TCRdb re-called the PCR reads with MiXCR, one entry per CDR3 protein. Of some 840,000 distinct CDR3 sequences in the sample, 15% to 20% are singletons; the top ten hold about 4.6%. The source material was PBMCs, mostly from graft donor cells, sampled 360 days after TCRalphabeta/CD19-depleted stem cell transplant. These receptors came from a male patient under 18 who had a stem cell transplant for acute lymphoblastic leukemia, so the T cells may come from the graft donor. CDR3s include the opening cysteine and the closing phenylalanine or tryptophan. D genes are given only for firm matches. Not all rows give a size; the values are once, few, many and, for expanded clones, a class.

j_gene: TRBJ2-1
v_gene: TRBV7-3
abundance: few
d_gene: TRBD2
CDR3aa: CASSGGTSGSYNEQFF
CDR3nt: TGTGCCAGCAGCGGGGGGACTAGCGGGAGCTACAATGAGCAGTTCTTC

j_gene: TRBJ2-3
v_gene: TRBV12-3/TRBV12-4
abundance: .
d_gene: .
CDR3aa: CASSPGDRNPTDTQYF
CDR3nt: TGTGCCAGCAGTCCGGGCGACCGTAATCCCACAGATACGCAGTATTTT

j_gene: TRBJ1-2
v_gene: TRBV16
abundance: few
d_gene: TRBD1
CDR3aa: CASSPRVQGAEYGYTF
CDR3nt: TGTGCCAGCAGCCCCCGTGTACAGGGGGCCGAATATGGCTACACCTTC

j_gene: TRBJ2-1
v_gene: TRBV24-1
abundance: few
d_gene: TRBD1
CDR3aa: CATSDYTTGGYNEQFF
CDR3nt: TGTGCCACCAGTGATTACACCACAGGGGGCTACAATGAGCAGTTCTTC

j_gene: TRBJ2-3
v_gene: TRBV7-3
abundance: .
d_gene: TRBD2
CDR3aa: CASSLTLLAGDPGTDTQYF
CDR3nt: TGTGCCAGCAGCTTAACGTTACTAGCGGGAGACCCCGGCACAGATACGCAGTATTTT

j_gene: TRBJ2-3
v_gene: TRBV12-3/TRBV12-4
abundance: .
d_gene: .
CDR3aa: CAIQKVYPDTQYF
CDR3nt: TGTGCCATACAGAAAGTGTATCCCGATACGCAGTATTTT

j_gene: TRBJ2-7
v_gene: TRBV10-3
abundance: .
d_gene: .
CDR3aa: CAGGAGPPYEQYF
CDR3nt: TGTGCCGGAGGAGCAGGGCCCCCCTACGAGCAGTACTTC

j_gene: TRBJ2-2
v_gene: TRBV7-9
abundance: few
d_gene: .
CDR3aa: CASSSFGGELFF
CDR3nt: TGTGCCAGCAGCTCCTTCGGGGGGGAGCTGTTTTTT

j_gene: TRBJ2-1
v_gene: TRBV28
abundance: many
d_gene: .
CDR3aa: CASSSGPGGSGKSNEQFF
CDR3nt: TGTGCCAGCAGCTCTGGCCCCGGGGGTAGCGGCAAATCCAATGAGCAGTTCTTC

j_gene: TRBJ2-7
v_gene: TRBV24-1
abundance: .
d_gene: .
CDR3aa: CATSDSDIYEQYF
CDR3nt: TGTGCCACCAGTGATTCCGACATCTACGAGCAGTACTTC

j_gene: TRBJ1-5
v_gene: TRBV27
abundance: many
d_gene: .
CDR3aa: CASSDQGGSNQPQHF
CDR3nt: TGTGCCAGCAGCGATCAAGGGGGGAGCAATCAGCCCCAGCATTTT

j_gene: TRBJ2-3
v_gene: TRBV5-1
abundance: .
d_gene: .
CDR3aa: CASSLVWGSTDTQYF
CDR3nt: TGCGCCAGCAGCTTGGTGTGGGGGAGCACAGATACGCAGTATTTT

j_gene: TRBJ2-2
v_gene: TRBV2
abundance: .
d_gene: .
CDR3aa: CASSDTGLRGELFF
CDR3nt: TGTGCCAGCAGTGACACAGGGTTACGCGGGGAGCTGTTTTTT

j_gene: TRBJ2-3
v_gene: TRBV6-2/TRBV6-3
abundance: few
d_gene: TRBD2
CDR3aa: CASSWAGGPPPDTQYF
CDR3nt: TGTGCCAGCAGTTGGGCGGGAGGGCCGCCTCCAGATACGCAGTATTTT

j_gene: TRBJ2-1
v_gene: TRBV7-3
abundance: many
d_gene: TRBD2
CDR3aa: CASSLYGTSGNEQFF
CDR3nt: TGTGCCAGCAGCTTATACGGGACTAGCGGAAATGAGCAGTTCTTC

j_gene: TRBJ2-1
v_gene: TRBV11-2
abundance: many
d_gene: TRBD2
CDR3aa: CASSPGLAGTEQFF
CDR3nt: TGTGCCAGCAGCCCCGGACTAGCGGGAACTGAGCAGTTCTTC

j_gene: TRBJ1-2
v_gene: TRBV11-2
abundance: many
d_gene: .
CDR3aa: CASSPGYTF
CDR3nt: TGTGCCAGCAGCCCTGGCTACACCTTC

j_gene: TRBJ2-5
v_gene: TRBV7-9
abundance: many
d_gene: TRBD2
CDR3aa: CASSFPSGRETQYF
CDR3nt: TGTGCCAGCAGCTTCCCTAGCGGTAGGGAGACCCAGTACTTC

j_gene: TRBJ2-1
v_gene: TRBV5-1
abundance: .
d_gene: TRBD2
CDR3aa: CASSLRLAGVSWPNEQFF
CDR3nt: TGCGCCAGCAGCTTAAGACTAGCGGGGGTCTCCTGGCCCAATGAGCAGTTCTTC

j_gene: TRBJ2-5
v_gene: TRBV5-1
abundance: many
d_gene: TRBD2
CDR3aa: CASRLAGGIQETQYF
CDR3nt: TGCGCCAGCAGACTAGCGGGAGGGATCCAAGAGACCCAGTACTTC

j_gene: TRBJ1-2
v_gene: TRBV20-1
abundance: .
d_gene: .
CDR3aa: CSAPYGEGYGYTF
CDR3nt: TGCAGTGCCCCGTACGGGGAGGGCTATGGCTACACCTTC

j_gene: TRBJ2-2
v_gene: TRBV11-2
abundance: .
d_gene: .
CDR3aa: CASSSWAKVFF
CDR3nt: TGTGCCAGCAGCTCGTGGGCCAAGGTGTTTTTT

j_gene: TRBJ1-2
v_gene: TRBV5-1
abundance: many
d_gene: .
CDR3aa: CASSLGIYYPDYGYTF
CDR3nt: TGCGCCAGCAGCTTGGGAATTTACTATCCAGACTATGGCTACACCTTC

j_gene: TRBJ2-5
v_gene: TRBV20-1
abundance: few
d_gene: TRBD2
CDR3aa: CSAVSGSGETQYF
CDR3nt: TGCAGTGCTGTCAGCGGGAGCGGGGAGACCCAGTACTTC

j_gene: TRBJ2-1
v_gene: TRBV7-9
abundance: few
d_gene: TRBD2
CDR3aa: CASSSITSGRTYNEQFF
CDR3nt: TGTGCCAGCAGCTCGATAACTAGCGGGAGAACCTACAATGAGCAGTTCTTC

j_gene: TRBJ1-1
v_gene: TRBV27
abundance: many
d_gene: .
CDR3aa: CASGPFGTEAFF
CDR3nt: TGTGCCAGCGGGCCGTTTGGCACTGAAGCTTTCTTT

j_gene: TRBJ1-2
v_gene: TRBV2
abundance: .
d_gene: .
CDR3aa: CGATWGKLLTNSLYTF
CDR3nt: TGTGGAGCCACCTGGGGAAAGTTATTGACGAACAGCCTGTACACCTTC

j_gene: TRBJ1-2
v_gene: TRBV29-1
abundance: many
d_gene: .
CDR3aa: CSASLGPGGYTF
CDR3nt: TGCAGCGCCTCCTTGGGACCGGGTGGCTACACCTTC

j_gene: TRBJ1-4
v_gene: TRBV20-1
abundance: .
d_gene: .
CDR3aa: CSGGPTRQLFF
CDR3nt: TGCAGTGGGGGGCCTACCAGACAACTGTTTTTT

j_gene: TRBJ2-1
v_gene: TRBV11-1
abundance: few
d_gene: .
CDR3aa: CASSLALYGAGEYNEQFF
CDR3nt: TGTGCCAGCAGCTTAGCCCTCTACGGGGCAGGGGAATACAATGAGCAGTTCTTC

j_gene: TRBJ1-5
v_gene: TRBV5-1
abundance: .
d_gene: .
CDR3aa: CASSLAGTPDQPQHF
CDR3nt: TGCGCCAGCAGCTTGGCGGGGACGCCAGATCAGCCCCAGCATTTT

j_gene: TRBJ2-3
v_gene: TRBV7-9
abundance: .
d_gene: .
CDR3aa: CASSLAHGGTDTQYF
CDR3nt: TGTGCCAGCAGCTTAGCACACGGAGGCACAGATACGCAGTATTTT

j_gene: TRBJ1-1
v_gene: TRBV5-1
abundance: .
d_gene: .
CDR3aa: CASSPRTGYRNTEAFF
CDR3nt: TGCGCCAGCAGCCCGAGAACAGGGTACAGGAACACTGAAGCTTTCTTT

j_gene: TRBJ2-5
v_gene: TRBV20-1
abundance: .
d_gene: .
CDR3aa: CSARGEGGWETQYF
CDR3nt: TGCAGTGCTAGAGGAGAGGGGGGGTGGGAGACCCAGTACTTC

j_gene: TRBJ1-1
v_gene: TRBV27
abundance: few
d_gene: .
CDR3aa: CASSSRGGITEAFF
CDR3nt: TGTGCCAGCAGTTCCCGGGGGGGGATCACTGAAGCTTTCTTT

j_gene: TRBJ2-5
v_gene: TRBV20-1
abundance: many
d_gene: TRBD2
CDR3aa: CSARGETSGRAGKTQYF
CDR3nt: TGCAGTGCTAGAGGAGAGACTAGCGGGAGGGCCGGGAAGACCCAGTACTTC

j_gene: TRBJ2-7
v_gene: TRBV20-1
abundance: few
d_gene: TRBD1
CDR3aa: CSADSTGTYEQYF
CDR3nt: TGCAGTGCAGATTCGACAGGGACCTACGAGCAGTACTTC

j_gene: TRBJ2-3
v_gene: TRBV6-4
abundance: .
d_gene: .
CDR3aa: CASSASPSATRTDTQYF
CDR3nt: TGTGCCAGCAGCGCATCCCCCTCAGCGACGCGCACAGATACGCAGTATTTT

j_gene: TRBJ2-6
v_gene: TRBV6-5
abundance: few
d_gene: .
CDR3aa: CASSNTPSGANVLTF
CDR3nt: TGTGCCAGCAGCAACACCCCCTCTGGGGCCAACGTCCTGACTTTC

j_gene: TRBJ2-7
v_gene: TRBV7-2
abundance: .
d_gene: .
CDR3aa: CASSLLALEQYF
CDR3nt: TGTGCCAGCAGCTTGCTAGCGCTGGAGCAGTACTTC

j_gene: TRBJ2-5
v_gene: TRBV9
abundance: few
d_gene: TRBD2
CDR3aa: CASSLLAAEGTQYF
CDR3nt: TGTGCCAGCAGCTTACTAGCGGCCGAAGGGACCCAGTACTTC

j_gene: TRBJ1-5
v_gene: TRBV6-6
abundance: .
d_gene: .
CDR3aa: CASSYPADQPQHF
CDR3nt: TGTGCCAGCAGTTACCCGGCGGATCAGCCCCAGCATTTT

j_gene: TRBJ2-5
v_gene: TRBV5-1
abundance: many
d_gene: .
CDR3aa: CASSFYSQETQYF
CDR3nt: TGCGCCAGCAGCTTTTACAGCCAAGAGACCCAGTACTTC

j_gene: TRBJ2-7
v_gene: TRBV20-1
abundance: few
d_gene: .
CDR3aa: CSAGWYGSPSYEQYF
CDR3nt: TGCAGTGCTGGATGGTACGGGAGTCCCAGTTACGAGCAGTACTTC

j_gene: TRBJ1-4
v_gene: TRBV7-9
abundance: .
d_gene: .
CDR3aa: CASSRGRSNEKLFF
CDR3nt: TGTGCCAGCAGCCGAGGACGGAGTAATGAAAAACTGTTTTTT

j_gene: TRBJ2-7
v_gene: TRBV7-3
abundance: few
d_gene: .
CDR3aa: CASSLTSSHEQYF
CDR3nt: TGTGCCAGCAGCTTGACTAGTTCCCACGAGCAGTACTTC

j_gene: TRBJ2-7
v_gene: TRBV30
abundance: few
d_gene: .
CDR3aa: CAWSVRVGEQYF
CDR3nt: TGTGCCTGGAGTGTAAGGGTAGGCGAGCAGTACTTC

j_gene: TRBJ2-7
v_gene: TRBV12-3/TRBV12-4
abundance: many
d_gene: TRBD1
CDR3aa: CASNRQGKPSYEQYF
CDR3nt: TGTGCCAGCAATCGACAGGGTAAACCTTCCTACGAGCAGTACTTC

j_gene: TRBJ2-2
v_gene: TRBV5-1
abundance: .
d_gene: .
CDR3aa: CASSLGPGDTGELFF
CDR3nt: TGCGCCAGCAGCTTGGGGCCTGGGGACACCGGGGAGCTGTTTTTT

j_gene: TRBJ1-5
v_gene: TRBV20-1
abundance: few
d_gene: TRBD1
CDR3aa: CSAGQGMGAWSNQPQHF
CDR3nt: TGCAGTGCCGGACAGGGGATGGGGGCGTGGAGCAATCAGCCCCAGCATTTT

j_gene: TRBJ1-3
v_gene: TRBV7-9
abundance: .
d_gene: TRBD1
CDR3aa: CASSLLWTGGNTIYF
CDR3nt: TGTGCCAGCAGCTTACTATGGACAGGGGGGAACACCATATATTTT

j_gene: TRBJ2-5
v_gene: TRBV20-1
abundance: few
d_gene: TRBD2
CDR3aa: CSAREVAGDQETQYF
CDR3nt: TGCAGTGCTAGAGAGGTAGCGGGTGACCAAGAGACCCAGTACTTC

j_gene: TRBJ2-3
v_gene: TRBV14
abundance: many
d_gene: .
CDR3aa: CASSRQAESTDTQYF
CDR3nt: TGTGCCAGCAGCCGACAAGCGGAGTCCACAGATACGCAGTATTTT

j_gene: TRBJ2-1
v_gene: TRBV10-2
abundance: .
d_gene: TRBD1
CDR3aa: CASTGTGGSNEQFF
CDR3nt: TGCGCCAGCACCGGGACAGGGGGGTCCAATGAGCAGTTCTTC

j_gene: TRBJ2-4
v_gene: TRBV29-1
abundance: .
d_gene: TRBD1
CDR3aa: CSVEDLEDRGLRGVKNIQYF
CDR3nt: TGCAGCGTTGAAGATCTTGAGGACAGGGGGCTAAGGGGTGTAAAAAACATTCAGTACTTC

j_gene: TRBJ2-7
v_gene: TRBV3-1
abundance: .
d_gene: .
CDR3aa: CASNHRGGYEQYF
CDR3nt: TGTGCCAGCAACCACCGAGGAGGGTACGAGCAGTACTTC

j_gene: TRBJ2-7
v_gene: TRBV5-5
abundance: once
d_gene: TRBD1
CDR3aa: CASSFTGGPYEQYF
CDR3nt: TGTGCCAGCAGCTTTACAGGGGGCCCCTACGAGCAGTACTTC

j_gene: TRBJ2-3
v_gene: TRBV19
abundance: .
d_gene: TRBD1
CDR3aa: CASTLLGQATDTQYF
CDR3nt: TGTGCCAGTACCCTTTTGGGACAGGCTACAGATACGCAGTATTTT

j_gene: TRBJ1-2
v_gene: TRBV4-1
abundance: few
d_gene: TRBD1
CDR3aa: CASSQVRAGTGNYGYTF
CDR3nt: TGCGCCAGCAGCCAAGTACGCGCCGGGACAGGGAATTACGGCTACACCTTC